Each of the 9 T cell receptor beta chains below was sequenced from the same sample in a study of T-cell memory formation after mild COVID-19. In TCRdb, the 5' RACE reads were re-called with MiXCR into one record per CDR3 protein. Of 350,000 to 400,000 distinct CDR3 sequences detected, under 15% appear once; the ten largest clones hold 20% to 25%. The sequenced sample was PBMCs or a T cell subset sorted from them (not recorded which). These receptors all stem from a man aged 18 to 35 who had mild COVID-19 (a few samples of this study predate the infection). Cell type and time point are not known.

The chain employs TRBV27 and TRBJ1-5; D uncertain. The length of the CDR3 is 14 residues. Trimming pared 2 bases from V and 2 bases from J, leaving 7 bases between. The germline V gene encodes CDR1 MNHEY and CDR2 SMNVEV (reference sequence). DNA of the CDR3: TGTGCCAGCAGTTTAAGGTGGGGCAATCAGCCCCAGCATTTT. Encoded protein: CASSLRWGNQPQHF.

This rearrangement joins TRBV11-2 to TRBJ1-2; the match to TRBD1 covers 7 bases. CDR3 length: 14 amino acids. Germline CDR1 is SGHAT and CDR2 is FQNNGV. Trimming cost V 5 bases and J 7 bases; bases outside gene matches: 10. The CDR3 sequence: CASSPSRDRSGYTF. The CDR3 DNA is TGTGCCAGCAGCCCAAGCCGGGACAGAAGTGGCTACACCTTC.

This clonotype has just a few counts. V gene TRBV24-1 combines with J gene TRBJ2-6; D might be TRBD1 or TRBD2, each matching 5 bases. V was clipped by 6 bases and J by 1 base, with 9 bases between them. In germline, CDR1 is KGHDR, CDR2 SFDVKD. The CDR3 is 15 residues long. Here the CDR3 reads CATSTGGSGANVLTF. The CDR3 DNA sequence: TGTGCCACCAGTACAGGAGGATCTGGGGCCAACGTCCTGACTTTC.

The J gene is TRBJ2-1, the V gene TRBV2; 10 nucleotides align to TRBD2. The CDR3 totals 14 residues. Unmatched junction bases numbered 1, after V lost 4 bases and J lost 4 bases. Germline-derived CDR1 and CDR2 are SNHLY and FYNNEI. This CDR3 reads CASSGAGGYNEQFF. The CDR3 DNA sequence: TGTGCCAGCAGTGGAGCGGGGGGGTACAATGAGCAGTTCTTC.

The J gene is TRBJ1-3, the V gene TRBV20-1, with a weak D call TRBD1 (5 bases). CDR3 size: 14 residues. Trimming cost V 6 bases and J 0 bases, with 12 bases left between them. The germline V gene encodes CDR1 DFQATT and CDR2 SNEGSKA (reference sequence). The CDR3 is CSARDRLSGNTIYF. CDR3 nucleotide sequence: TGCAGTGCCCGGGACCGTCTCTCTGGAAACACCATATATTTT.

The chain uses TRBV7-9 and TRBJ1-1; D is uncertain. The CDR3 loop spans 15 amino acids. V was shortened by 0 bases and J by 5 bases, with 13 bases between the two germline ends. Germline V CDR1 and CDR2: SEHNR, FQNEAQ (reference sequence). The CDR3 coding sequence is TGTGCCAGCAGCTTAGCGTGGAGTAGAGGAACTGAAGCTTTCTTT. The encoded protein is CASSLAWSRGTEAFF.

This clonotype was picked up a small number of times. The CDR3 sequence: CASSLWTGGRSETQYF. The CDR3, as DNA: TGTGCCAGCAGCTTATGGACAGGGGGCAGATCAGAGACCCAGTACTTC. The chain uses TRBV7-2 and TRBJ2-5, with 11 bases lining up with TRBD1. This CDR3 region has 16 residues. Unmatched junction bases numbered 6, after V lost 2 bases and J lost 4 bases. Germline loops: CDR1 SGHTA, CDR2 FQGNSA.

The V gene is TRBV5-1, the J gene TRBJ2-1; 13 bases map to TRBD2. The CDR3 runs to 14 residues. The J segment lost 9 bases and the V segment lost 7 bases, leaving 7 bases of the junction unmatched. Germline CDR1 reads SGHRS; CDR2 reads YFSETQ. DNA for the CDR3: TGCGCCAGCGCAGGGACTAGCGGGATGGGTGAGCAGTTCTTC. Protein sequence: CASAGTSGMGEQFF.

The V gene is TRBV20-1, the J gene TRBJ2-5; D may be TRBD2 (6 bases). The CDR3 is 16 amino acids. Between the trimmed V and J ends, which lost 6 bases and 0 bases, there was a span of 20 bases. Germline CDR1 DFQATT, CDR2 SNEGSKA (reference sequence). CDR3 nucleotides: TGCAGTGCCAGCGGGCCCCAGCCCGTGTACCAAGAGACCCAGTACTTC. Residues: CSASGPQPVYQETQYF.